These T cell receptor beta chains were read from a single sample in a study of cytomegalovirus exposure and HLA in healthy donors. Repertoires were generated with immunoSEQ multiplex PCR, while TCRdb's copy carries only in-frame clones and drops some. The data show over 150,000 clones, with about 82% seen just once and 1% held by the top ten. The specimen was PBMCs. The receptor set was obtained from a woman aged 50 to 60 in good health and CMV-seropositive. CDR3s include the opening cysteine and the closing phenylalanine or tryptophan. The D gene is left open where the match is weak. Expanded clones get a size class; other rows say once, few or many, or leave the size out.

V gene,clone size,D gene,CDR3 length,J gene,CDR3 protein,CDR3 DNA
TRBV6-1,.,TRBD2,15,TRBJ2-7,CASSGGLAGTYEQYF,TGTGCCAGCAGTGGCGGACTAGCGGGGACCTACGAGCAGTACTTC
TRBV7-6,.,TRBD2,15,TRBJ2-1,CASSPPGLGSNEQFF,TGTGCCAGCAGCCCCCCCGGACTAGGCTCCAATGAGCAGTTCTTC
TRBV18,.,.,14,TRBJ2-7,CASTSRRVSYEQYF,TGTGCCAGCACCTCTCGGAGGGTCAGCTACGAGCAGTACTTC
TRBV28,few,.,14,TRBJ2-1,CASSGGSSYNEQFF,TGTGCCAGCAGCGGCGGAAGCTCCTACAATGAGCAGTTCTTC
TRBV6-1,.,TRBD1,15,TRBJ1-1,CASSPWTGVNTEAFF,TGTGCCAGCAGTCCCTGGACAGGGGTAAACACTGAAGCTTTCTTT
TRBV7-3,few,.,15,TRBJ2-2,CASSPPGLLPGELFF,TGTGCCAGCAGCCCGCCGGGACTCCTACCCGGGGAGCTGTTTTTT
TRBV10-3,.,TRBD1,15,TRBJ2-7,CASGTAPGGSYEQYF,TGTGCCTCGGGGACAGCCCCTGGGGGCTCCTACGAGCAGTACTTC
TRBV7-9,.,TRBD1,14,TRBJ1-1,CSSSHPRDRDEAFF,TGTTCCAGCAGCCACCCCCGGGACAGAGATGAGGCTTTCTTT
TRBV9,.,TRBD1,17,TRBJ2-5,CASSLGTGGAVRETQYF,TGTGCCAGCAGCCTCGGGACAGGGGGCGCGGTAAGGGAGACCCAGTACTTC
TRBV14,.,.,15,TRBJ2-5,CASSQKTGLEETQYF,TGTGCCAGCAGCCAGAAGACAGGCCTGGAAGAGACCCAGTACTTC
TRBV28,.,.,15,TRBJ2-3,CASGGGWGRTDTQYF,TGTGCCAGCGGCGGAGGGTGGGGTCGCACAGATACGCAGTATTTT
TRBV15,few,.,15,TRBJ2-7,CATSRTGPKRDEQYF,TGTGCCACCAGCAGGACGGGACCTAAGCGGGACGAGCAGTACTTC
TRBV14,.,TRBD1,22,TRBJ2-1,CASSQEIVPGQGFRSTDNEQFF,TGTGCCAGCAGCCAAGAGATCGTACCGGGACAGGGATTTAGGAGTACGGACAATGAGCAGTTCTTC
TRBV5-6,.,TRBD1,13,TRBJ2-7,CASSLGQDYEQYF,TGTGCCAGCAGCCTGGGACAGGACTACGAGCAGTACTTC
TRBV5-5,.,.,15,TRBJ2-1,CASSPTSWEYNEQFF,TGTGCCAGCAGCCCGACTAGTTGGGAATACAATGAGCAGTTCTTC
TRBV19,.,.,14,TRBJ1-1,CASSIGSGVLEAFF,TGTGCCAGTAGTATAGGATCAGGGGTACTTGAAGCTTTCTTT
TRBV11-1,.,.,14,TRBJ2-7,CASSLAAGPYEQYF,TGTGCCAGCAGCTTAGCGGCAGGTCCCTACGAGCAGTACTTC
TRBV7-2,.,TRBD1,13,TRBJ2-1,CASSLRQGAKKFF,TGTGCCAGCAGCCTTCGCCAGGGGGCAAAAAAGTTCTTC
TRBV7-2,.,.,16,TRBJ2-1,CASSFSRLLRFNEQFF,TGTGCCAGCAGCTTTTCCCGACTCCTGCGGTTCAATGAGCAGTTCTTC
TRBV11-2,.,.,12,TRBJ2-5,CASSFHGETQYF,TGTGCCAGCAGCTTCCACGGGGAGACCCAGTACTTC
TRBV7-2,few,.,13,TRBJ1-1,CATSGFMNTEAFF,TGTGCCACCTCAGGGTTTATGAACACTGAAGCTTTCTTT
TRBV28,few,.,12,TRBJ2-5,CASKWGTETQYF,TGTGCCAGCAAGTGGGGCACGGAGACCCAGTACTTC
TRBV4-1,once,.,15,TRBJ1-4,CASSQAGLSGEKLFF,TGCGCCAGCAGCCAGGCGGGGTTGAGCGGCGAAAAACTGTTTTTT
TRBV28,.,.,12,TRBJ2-7,CATLGQFYEQYF,TGTGCCACCCTCGGACAGTTCTACGAGCAGTACTTC
TRBV5-1,.,.,15,TRBJ2-2,CASSLDPVNTGELFF,TGCGCCAGCAGCTTGGACCCAGTGAACACCGGGGAGCTGTTTTTT
TRBV4-2,.,.,14,TRBJ2-1,CASSPQAGRNEQFF,TGTGCCAGCAGCCCACAGGCCGGGCGGAATGAGCAGTTCTTC
TRBV19,.,.,14,TRBJ1-5,CASTTWGVNQPQHF,TGTGCCAGTACCACATGGGGGGTCAATCAGCCCCAGCATTTT
TRBV9,few,.,13,TRBJ1-1,CASSVVVNTEAFF,TGTGCCAGCAGCGTAGTCGTGAACACTGAAGCTTTCTTT
TRBV5-1,.,TRBD1,15,TRBJ2-5,CASSFGGTGEETQYF,TGCGCCAGCAGCTTCGGAGGCACAGGGGAAGAGACCCAGTACTTC
TRBV27,.,TRBD2,16,TRBJ2-1,CASSLWGGKGYNEQFF,TGTGCCAGCAGTTTATGGGGGGGGAAGGGGTACAATGAGCAGTTCTTC
TRBV7-9,.,TRBD1,16,TRBJ1-1,CASSVRQGGMNTEAFF,TGTGCCAGCAGCGTGCGACAGGGGGGGATGAACACTGAAGCTTTCTTT
TRBV13,.,.,14,TRBJ2-7,CASSLRSRAYEQYF,TGTGCCAGCAGCTTAAGGAGTAGAGCCTACGAGCAGTACTTC
TRBV28,.,TRBD1,13,TRBJ1-2,CASIRGQDYGYTF,TGTGCCAGCATCCGGGGACAGGACTATGGCTACACCTTC
TRBV5-4,.,.,16,TRBJ2-5,CASSKDSRRSLETQYF,TGTGCCAGCAGCAAGGACTCCCGGAGGAGTCTTGAGACCCAGTACTTC
TRBV11-3,.,.,14,TRBJ2-1,CASSLSGGRGEQFF,TGTGCCAGCAGCTTATCTGGAGGTCGGGGGGAGCAGTTCTTC
TRBV4-3,.,.,16,TRBJ1-2,CASSQDLGAANYGYTF,TGCGCCAGCAGCCAAGATTTAGGGGCCGCTAACTATGGCTACACCTTC
TRBV28,.,.,12,TRBJ2-7,CASSRGRREQYF,TGTGCCAGCAGTAGGGGCCGTAGGGAGCAGTACTTC
TRBV19,.,.,15,TRBJ2-6,CASNRVHSGANVLTF,TGTGCCAGTAACAGGGTACACTCTGGGGCCAACGTCCTGACTTTC
TRBV27,.,.,15,TRBJ1-4,CASSPGGGKNEKLFF,TGTGCCAGCAGTCCAGGAGGAGGCAAAAATGAAAAACTGTTTTTT
TRBV5-4,.,TRBD2,17,TRBJ2-2,CASSLVASGRVTGELFF,TGTGCCAGCAGCTTGGTTGCTAGCGGGAGGGTCACCGGGGAGCTGTTTTTT
TRBV2,.,.,11,TRBJ2-7,CASSEVREQYF,TGTGCCAGCAGTGAAGTCCGCGAGCAGTACTTC
TRBV5-6,.,TRBD2,14,TRBJ2-4,CASSGEGAKNIQYF,TGTGCCAGCAGCGGGGAGGGGGCCAAAAACATTCAGTACTTC
TRBV6-4,few,TRBD1,14,TRBJ2-2,CASSDRGHTGELFF,TGTGCCAGCAGTGACAGGGGGCACACCGGGGAGCTGTTTTTT
TRBV10-3,once,TRBD2,19,TRBJ2-3,CAISEDLLAGGSSTDTQYF,TGTGCCATCAGTGAGGATTTACTAGCGGGAGGTTCCAGCACAGATACGCAGTATTTT
TRBV6-4,.,TRBD2,15,TRBJ2-1,CASSLTSGYNNEQFF,TGTGCCAGCAGTTTGACTAGCGGGTACAACAATGAGCAGTTCTTC
TRBV30,few,.,11,TRBJ1-1,CAWSVRWEAFF,TGTGCCTGGAGTGTACGGTGGGAAGCTTTCTTT
TRBV28,once,.,13,TRBJ1-3,CASKFPGGNTIYF,TGTGCCAGCAAGTTCCCAGGGGGAAACACCATATATTTT
TRBV2,.,TRBD1,14,TRBJ2-7,CASSVDRGGYEQYF,TGTGCCAGCAGTGTAGACAGGGGGGGCTACGAGCAGTACTTC
TRBV7-2,.,TRBD2,15,TRBJ2-3,CASSPGTSGTDTQYF,TGTGCCAGCAGCCCAGGGACTAGCGGAACAGATACGCAGTATTTT
TRBV5-1,few,.,17,TRBJ1-3,CASSVAGLPSSGNTIYF,TGCGCCAGCAGCGTGGCGGGACTCCCGAGCTCTGGAAACACCATATATTTT
TRBV11-2,.,.,15,TRBJ2-7,CASSLDPGQRDEQYF,TGTGCCAGCAGCTTAGATCCCGGACAGAGGGACGAGCAGTACTTC
TRBV7-2,.,.,15,TRBJ2-5,CASTTAGSLGETQYF,TGTGCCAGCACGACGGCGGGAAGCCTCGGTGAGACCCAGTACTTC
TRBV6-5,.,.,15,TRBJ2-7,CASSNTVFTPYEQYF,TGTGCCAGCAGTAACACCGTCTTTACCCCCTACGAGCAGTACTTC
TRBV7-2,once,.,15,TRBJ2-5,CASSVHSGARETQYF,TGTGCCAGCAGTGTTCATAGCGGCGCTCGGGAGACCCAGTACTTC
TRBV7-9,few,.,13,TRBJ1-2,CASSPDSNYGYTF,TGTGCCAGCAGCCCGGACAGTAACTATGGCTACACCTTC